The next 29 T cell receptor beta chains were all read from a single sample in a study of blood T cells in healthy people across ages (dated by TCRdb to between 2014 and 2017). The method was 5' RACE. Instrument on record: Illumina HiSeq 2500. A second PCR of 7 to 11 cycles was run with a J-beta primer mix and a sample-barcoded 5' primer. Starting from the raw public reads, TCRdb applied fastp trimming at Q25, assembled clones with MiXCR and retained in-frame beta chains. All rows with the same CDR3 protein become a single entry with the most common DNA and genes. This sample holds hundreds of thousands of distinct CDR3 sequences; approximately 52% were observed only once. About 13% of the sample is taken by the ten largest. The sequencing sample was made of blood. These TCRs come from an elderly woman in good health.

This CDR3 reads CASSLDMTGSNHEQYF. Written as DNA, the CDR3 is TGTGCCAGCAGCTTAGATATGACAGGGAGTAACCACGAGCAGTACTTC. The rearrangement uses TRBV7-8 and TRBJ2-4, with TRBD1 identical over 7 bases. The J call could be wrong; TRBJ2-7 is a better fit for the DNA end. This CDR3 spans 16 amino acids. Germline V gene lookup returns CDR1 SGHVS and CDR2 FQNEAQ.

Note on this clonotype: Being one base from a much bigger clone, this may be a read error. The chain is built from TRBV27 and TRBJ2-7; D gene unclear. The germline V and J ends were trimmed by 8 bases and 7 bases, with 21 bases remaining between them. Germline lookup yields CDR1 MNHEY and CDR2 SMNVEV (reference sequence). CDR3 length equals 14 residues. The CDR3 DNA follows: TGTGCCAGCCAGGTAAACACCAAACACAATGAGCAGTACTTC. Amino acid sequence: CASQVNTKHNEQYF.

The table lists this clonotype with many counts. V usage is TRBV12-3 or TRBV12-4 and J usage is TRBJ2-7, with a tentative D call TRBD2 (5 bases). The CDR3 runs 16 residues. Trimming took 5 bases from V and 0 from J, leaving 17 bases between them. In DNA, the CDR3 is TGTGCCAGCAGTCAAGAGGACTTAACCCGCTCCTACGAGCAGTACTTC. Translated, it gives CASSQEDLTRSYEQYF.

In its sample, this clonotype was seen many times. The J gene is TRBJ2-1, the V gene TRBV7-2; 7 nucleotides agree with TRBD1. The CDR3 extends over 15 amino acids. Germline V gene sequence: CDR1 SGHTA, CDR2 FQGNSA. Trimming cost V 1 base and J 4 bases; bases outside gene matches: 4. CDR3 loop: CASSLDRGQYNEQFF. CDR3 in DNA: TGTGCCAGCAGCTTAGACAGGGGTCAATACAATGAGCAGTTCTTC.

This chain uses TRBV12-3 or TRBV12-4 with TRBJ2-5, with 7 bases matching TRBD2. Judging by the DNA end, TRBJ2-7 fits better; the J call may be wrong. The CDR3 consists of 15 residues. CDR3 DNA: TGTGCCAGCAGTCTGTCCGCGGGGGACCCCTACGAGCAGTACTTC. Translated: CASSLSAGDPYEQYF.

The table lists this clonotype with many counts. A much larger clonotype is one base distant, so this may be a read error. This chain joins TRBV6-2 or TRBV6-3 and TRBJ2-1; D is perhaps TRBD1 (5 bases). Deletions cut 8 bases from V and 6 bases from J, with 14 bases between. The CDR3 consists of 13 residues. CDR1 is MNHEY, CDR2 SVGEGT, per germline. The CDR3 nucleotides read TGTGCCAGCGGTTTAGACAGTATCAATGAGCAGTTCTTC. Its translation: CASGLDSINEQFF.

This clonotype occurred many times. This chain uses TRBV20-1 with TRBJ1-6; D is ambiguous. Germline assignment: CDR1 DFQATT and CDR2 SNEGSKA (reference sequence). The CDR3 consists of 17 residues. Trimming left V 0 bases short and J 0 bases short, with 12 bases between. The CDR3 spells CSARDRVGSSYNSPLHF. The DNA of the CDR3 is TGCAGTGCTAGAGATAGGGTGGGGAGCTCCTATAATTCACCCCTCCACTTT.

The V gene is TRBV20-1, the J gene TRBJ2-3; perhaps TRBD1 as D (5 bases). Germline CDR1 reads DFQATT; CDR2 reads SNEGSKA (reference sequence). Between the trimmed V and J ends, which lost 1 base and 6 bases, there was a span of 23 bases. The CDR3 is made up of 17 amino acids. Here the CDR3 reads CSARGAAQAHHEDTQYF. The CDR3 DNA reads as TGCAGTGCTAGAGGGGCGGCACAGGCCCACCACGAGGATACGCAGTATTTT.

This clonotype occurred many times. The genes are TRBV12-3 or TRBV12-4 and TRBJ2-1; maybe TRBD2 (6 bases). V was pared by 7 bases and J by 9 bases, with 19 bases between. The CDR3 contains 14 residues. The CDR3 DNA is TGTGCCAGCACCTCAGCCCGACTAGTTGCTGAGCAGTTCTTC. It codes for CASTSARLVAEQFF.

The chain combines TRBV12-3 or TRBV12-4 with TRBJ1-1; D gene uncertain. The CDR3 has 10 amino acids. Here the CDR3 reads CTTLNTEAFF. CDR3 nucleotides: TGTACCACCCTGAACACTGAAGCTTTCTTT.

The chain combines TRBV7-9 with TRBJ2-1, with 14 bases identical to TRBD2. The CDR3 is 15 amino acids. The J segment lost 6 bases and the V segment lost 3 bases, leaving 1 base of the junction unmatched. Germline lookup yields CDR1 SEHNR and CDR2 FQNEAQ (reference sequence). The DNA for the CDR3 is TGTGCCAGCAGCTTGACTAGCGGGGGGGCCAATGAGCAGTTCTTC. Translated: CASSLTSGGANEQFF.

On this clonotype: A junction end diverges from the germline sequence, so it may reflect a read error. The rearrangement links TRBV2 to TRBJ1-4; D is ambiguous. The CDR3 totals 11 residues. Germline CDR1 is SNHLY and CDR2 is FYNNEI. For the CDR3, the DNA is TGTGCCGGCAGCGGGAGTGAAAAACTGTTTTTT. Encoded protein: CAGSGSEKLFF.

Concerning this clonotype itself: The germline gene is not matched at one end of the junction; a read error may be the cause. This chain connects TRBV29-1 to TRBJ1-2, with a tentative D call TRBD1 (6 bases). The CDR3 has 11 amino acids. Per germline, CDR1 SQVTM and CDR2 ANQGSEA. CDR3 sequence (DNA): TGCAGCGTTTGGACAGAGCATGGCCACACCTTC. Residues: CSVWTEHGHTF.

The chain combines TRBV15 with TRBJ1-1; D is uncertain. Germline V CDR1 and CDR2: LNHNV, YYDKDF (reference sequence). The CDR3 contains 12 residues. V was pared by 5 bases and J by 3 bases, with 7 bases between. DNA of the CDR3: TGTGCCACCAGCCTTCAAGACACTGAAGCTTTCTTT. Translating it yields CATSLQDTEAFF.

V usage is TRBV2 and J usage is TRBJ2-5; TRBD1 is a possible D gene (6 bases). Trimming took 6 bases from V and 4 from J, leaving 18 bases between them. Per the germline V gene, CDR1 is SNHLY and CDR2 is FYNNEI. This CDR3 is built from 15 residues. CDR3 sequence: CASRALTGLGETQYF. CDR3 DNA sequence: TGTGCCAGCAGGGCACTAACAGGGCTGGGAGAGACCCAGTACTTC.

V is TRBV7-2 and J is TRBJ2-4; TRBD2 agrees at 8 bases. V gave up 0 bases and J gave up 13 bases; unmatched junction bases: 14. CDR1 is SGHTA, CDR2 FQGNSA, per germline. The CDR3 spans 16 residues. CDR3 protein: CASSLAGTRGFDEQYF. CDR3 sequence (DNA): TGTGCCAGCAGCTTAGCGGGGACTAGGGGGTTCGATGAGCAGTACTTC.

Many counts were recorded for this clonotype. This chain links TRBV2 with TRBJ2-7, with a possible D match to TRBD1 (5 bases). This CDR3 contains 12 residues. CDR1 SNHLY and CDR2 FYNNEI come from the germline V gene. The V end was cut by 4 bases, the J end by 2 bases, with 6 bases between. The CDR3 spells CASSATAYEQYF. The DNA of the CDR3 is TGTGCCAGCAGTGCGACAGCCTACGAGCAGTACTTC. Drawing the rest from reference TRBV2 and TRBJ2-7, the complete variable domain is EPEVTQTPSHQVTQMGQEVILRCVPISNHLYFYWYRQILGQKVEFLVSFYNNEISEKSEIFDDQFSVERPDGSNFTLKIRSTKLEDSAMYFCASSATAYEQYFGPGTRLTVT.

This clonotype has a single count. An end of the junction does not agree with germline; a read error may underlie this. The chain combines TRBV4-2 with TRBJ2-2; D possibly uses TRBD1 or TRBD2 (6 bases each). This CDR3 is 16 amino acids long. From germline, CDR1 is LGHNA and CDR2 YNFKEQ. The CDR3 reads CASSQVATGGTGELYF. The CDR3 bases are TGTGCCAGCAGCCAAGTGGCGACAGGAGGGACCGGGGAGCTGTATTTT.

This clonotype was recorded at least ten times. The V call is TRBV20-1, the J call TRBJ2-5; 7 nucleotides align to TRBD2. The CDR3 has 12 amino acids. Unmatched junction bases numbered 4, after V lost 7 bases and J lost 2 bases. CDR1 is DFQATT and CDR2 is SNEGSKA in the germline V gene (reference sequence). CDR3 in DNA: TGCAGTGTGGGGACTACACAAGAGACCCAGTACTTC. As protein: CSVGTTQETQYF.

CDR3 loop: CASSPTETNTEAFF. For the CDR3, the DNA is TGTGCCAGCAGCCCGACAGAGACGAACACTGAAGCTTTCTTT. This chain connects TRBV11-2 to TRBJ1-1; perhaps TRBD1 as D (5 bases). V lost 5 bases and J 1 base, leaving 11 bases between the germline ends. In germline, CDR1 is SGHAT, CDR2 FQNNGV. The CDR3 has 14 amino acids.

This clonotype was detected only once. This CDR3 reads CASQGTGRGELFF. CDR3 DNA sequence: TGTGCCAGCCAGGGGACAGGAAGAGGGGAGCTGTTTTTT. The chain links TRBV9 to TRBJ2-2; 8 nucleotides line up with TRBD1. CDR3 length equals 13 residues. Trimming at V came to 7 bases and at J to 8 bases, leaving 7 bases not matched to a gene. Germline CDR1 reads SGDLS; CDR2 reads YYNGEE.

Concerning this clonotype itself: A much larger clone lies a single base off, so this may be a read error. The V call is TRBV6-6, the J call TRBJ2-1, with D possibly matching TRBD2 (7 bases). The J call may not be correct, given that the DNA end is closer to TRBJ2-7. Germline lookup yields CDR1 MNHNY and CDR2 SVGAGI (reference sequence). CDR3 length: 13 amino acids. CDR3 sequence: CASARGGGNEQYF. In nucleotides, the CDR3 is TGTGCCAGCGCCAGAGGCGGGGGCAATGAGCAGTACTTC.

The rearrangement uses TRBV14 and TRBJ2-7; no reliable D call. V lost 1 base and J lost 1, with 5 bases in between. CDR1 and CDR2 (germline): SGHDN, FVKESK. The CDR3 totals 13 residues. In DNA form, the CDR3 reads TGTGCCAGCAGCCAAGCCAATTCCTACGAGCAGTACTTC. This translates into CASSQANSYEQYF.

In its sample, this clonotype was seen once. The chain combines TRBV12-3 or TRBV12-4 with TRBJ1-2; perhaps TRBD1 as D (5 bases). This CDR3 has 15 residues. The V gene lost 3 bases and the J gene lost 1 base, with 12 bases spanning the gap. CDR3 bases: TGTGCCAGCAGTTTTAGCGGCGGGGGTAACTATGGCTACACCTTC. As protein: CASSFSGGGNYGYTF.

On this clonotype: One base away lies a much larger clone, so this may be a sequencing read error. The chain couples TRBV27 to TRBJ2-7; weak D call: TRBD2 (5 bases). V lost 10 bases to trimming and J lost 0 bases, with 13 bases between them. The CDR3 loop spans 13 amino acids. Germline assignment: CDR1 MNHEY and CDR2 SMNVEV (reference sequence). The CDR3 DNA follows: TGTGCCAACGGTAGCGTATTCTCCTACGAGCAGTACTTC. It encodes CANGSVFSYEQYF.

The chain combines TRBV9 with TRBJ1-2, with D tentatively TRBD1 (5 bases). The germline V gene has CDR1 SGDLS and CDR2 YYNGEE. CDR3 length equals 15 residues. The V and J ends lost 3 bases and 0 bases respectively, with 12 bases between them. DNA for the CDR3: TGTGCCAGCAGCGCCCGGGACTCAGCTAACTATGGCTACACCTTC. Its translation: CASSARDSANYGYTF.

This clonotype was observed at least ten times. The chain employs TRBV25-1 and TRBJ2-7; tentatively, D is TRBD1 or TRBD2 (5 bases each). This CDR3 has 14 amino acids. CDR1 and CDR2 (germline): MGHDK, SYGVNS. V lost 1 base to trimming and J lost 4 bases, with 11 bases between them. CDR3 nucleotide sequence: TGTGCCAGCAGTGAATTTTATGAGGGGTACGAGCAGTACTTC. Translating gives CASSEFYEGYEQYF.

This clonotype was seen a handful of times. A much larger clonotype is one base distant, so this may be a read error. The chain is built from TRBV6-6 and TRBJ2-5; no firm D call. This CDR3 contains 14 residues. Trimming left V 2 bases short and J 11 bases short, with 18 bases between. Germline V CDR1 and CDR2: MNHNY, SVGAGI (reference sequence). The CDR3 reads CASSYDGQSDGQYF. CDR3 coding DNA: TGTGCCAGCAGTTACGACGGTCAGTCAGACGGGCAGTACTTC.

The CDR3 sequence: CASSYSSGQGYGYTF. The CDR3 DNA reads TGTGCCAGCAGTTACTCTTCGGGACAGGGATATGGCTACACCTTC. The genes are TRBV6-5 and TRBJ1-2, with 9 bases matching TRBD1. This CDR3 is built from 15 residues. In germline, CDR1 is MNHEY, CDR2 SVGAGI. The V and J ends lost 0 bases and 5 bases, in that order; junction bases with no gene match: 4.